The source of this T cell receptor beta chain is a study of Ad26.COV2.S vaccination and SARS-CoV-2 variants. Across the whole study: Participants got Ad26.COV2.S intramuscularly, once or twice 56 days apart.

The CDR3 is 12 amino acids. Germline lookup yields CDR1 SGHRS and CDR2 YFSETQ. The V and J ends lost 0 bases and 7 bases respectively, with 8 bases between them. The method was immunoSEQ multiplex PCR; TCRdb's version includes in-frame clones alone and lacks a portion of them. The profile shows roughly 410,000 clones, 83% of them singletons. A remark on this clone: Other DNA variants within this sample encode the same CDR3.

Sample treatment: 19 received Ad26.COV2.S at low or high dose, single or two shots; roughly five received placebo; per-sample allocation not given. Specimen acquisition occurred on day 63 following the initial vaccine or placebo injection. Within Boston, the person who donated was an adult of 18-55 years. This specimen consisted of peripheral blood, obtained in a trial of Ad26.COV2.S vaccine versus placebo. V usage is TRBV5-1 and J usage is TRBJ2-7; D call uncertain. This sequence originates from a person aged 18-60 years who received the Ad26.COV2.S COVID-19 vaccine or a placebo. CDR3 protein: CASSLGGREQYF. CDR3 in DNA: TGCGCCAGCAGCTTGGGAGGCCGGGAGCAGTACTTC.